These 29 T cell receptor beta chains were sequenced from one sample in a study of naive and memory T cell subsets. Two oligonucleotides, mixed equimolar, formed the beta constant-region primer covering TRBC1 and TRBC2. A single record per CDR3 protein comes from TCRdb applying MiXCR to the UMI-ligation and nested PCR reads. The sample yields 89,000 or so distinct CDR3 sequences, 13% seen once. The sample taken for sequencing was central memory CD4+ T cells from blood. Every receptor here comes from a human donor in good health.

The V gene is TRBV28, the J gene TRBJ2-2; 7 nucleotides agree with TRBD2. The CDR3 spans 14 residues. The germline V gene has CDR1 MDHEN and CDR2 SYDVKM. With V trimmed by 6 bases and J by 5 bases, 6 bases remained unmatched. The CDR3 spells CASRALGGTGELFF. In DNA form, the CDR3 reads TGTGCCAGCAGGGCCCTGGGAGGGACCGGGGAGCTGTTTTTT.

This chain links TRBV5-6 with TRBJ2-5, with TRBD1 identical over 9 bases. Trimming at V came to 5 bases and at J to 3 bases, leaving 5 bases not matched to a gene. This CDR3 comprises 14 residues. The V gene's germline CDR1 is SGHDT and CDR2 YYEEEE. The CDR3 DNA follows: TGTGCCAGCAGGCTGGACAGGGGAAAAGAGACCCAGTACTTC. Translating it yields CASRLDRGKETQYF.

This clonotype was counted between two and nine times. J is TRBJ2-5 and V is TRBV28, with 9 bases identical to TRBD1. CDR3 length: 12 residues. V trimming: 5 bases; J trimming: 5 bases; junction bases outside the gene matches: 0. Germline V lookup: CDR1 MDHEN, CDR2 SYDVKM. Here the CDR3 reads CASSGQGETQYF. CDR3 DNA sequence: TGTGCCAGCAGTGGACAGGGGGAGACCCAGTACTTC.

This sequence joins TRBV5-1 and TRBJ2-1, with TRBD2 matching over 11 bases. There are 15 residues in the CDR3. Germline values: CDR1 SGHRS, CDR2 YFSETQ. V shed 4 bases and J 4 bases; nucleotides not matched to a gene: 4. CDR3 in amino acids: CASSPSGRTYNEQFF. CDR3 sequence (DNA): TGCGCCAGCAGCCCTAGCGGGAGGACATACAATGAGCAGTTCTTC. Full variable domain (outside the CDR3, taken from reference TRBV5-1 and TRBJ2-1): KAGVTQTPRYLIKTRGQQVTLSCSPISGHRSVSWYQQTPGQGLQFLFEYFSETQRNKGNFPGRFSGRQFSNSRSEMNVSTLELGDSALYLCASSPSGRTYNEQFFGPGTRLTVL.

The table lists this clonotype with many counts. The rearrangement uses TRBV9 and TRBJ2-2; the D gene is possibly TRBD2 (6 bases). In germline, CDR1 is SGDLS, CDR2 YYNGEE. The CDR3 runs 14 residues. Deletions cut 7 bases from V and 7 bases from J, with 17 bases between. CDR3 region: CASGSGSAVGELFF. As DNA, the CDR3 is TGTGCCAGCGGGTCCGGGAGCGCGGTCGGGGAGCTGTTTTTT.

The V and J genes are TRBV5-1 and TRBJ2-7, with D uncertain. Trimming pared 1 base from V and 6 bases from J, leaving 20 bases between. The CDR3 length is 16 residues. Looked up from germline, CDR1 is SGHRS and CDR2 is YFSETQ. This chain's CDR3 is CASSLFPSDDFAEQYF. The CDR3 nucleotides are TGCGCCAGCAGCTTGTTTCCGTCGGACGATTTCGCCGAGCAGTACTTC.

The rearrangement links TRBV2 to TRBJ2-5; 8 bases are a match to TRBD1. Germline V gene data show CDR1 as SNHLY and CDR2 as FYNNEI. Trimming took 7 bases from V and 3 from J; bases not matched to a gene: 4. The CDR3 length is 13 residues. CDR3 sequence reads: CASTRTGKETQYF. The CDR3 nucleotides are TGTGCCAGCACCAGGACAGGGAAAGAGACCCAGTACTTC. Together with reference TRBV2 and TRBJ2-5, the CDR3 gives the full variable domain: EPEVTQTPSHQVTQMGQEVILRCVPISNHLYFYWYRQILGQKVEFLVSFYNNEISEKSEIFDDQFSVERPDGSNFTLKIRSTKLEDSAMYFCASTRTGKETQYFGPGTRLLVL.

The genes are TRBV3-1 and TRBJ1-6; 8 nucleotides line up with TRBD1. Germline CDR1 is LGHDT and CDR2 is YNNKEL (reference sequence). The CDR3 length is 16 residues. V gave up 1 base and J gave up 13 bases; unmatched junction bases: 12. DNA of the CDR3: TGTGCCAGCAGCCAAGCTGGACAGGGTGCTCGCTGGCCCCTCCACTTT. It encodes CASSQAGQGARWPLHF.

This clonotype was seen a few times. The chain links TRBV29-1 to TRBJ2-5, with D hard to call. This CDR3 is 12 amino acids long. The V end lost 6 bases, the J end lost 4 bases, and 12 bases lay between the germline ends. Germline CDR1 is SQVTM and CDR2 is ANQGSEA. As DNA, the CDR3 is TGCAGCGTCTCCCCACCCCTAGAGACCCAGTACTTC. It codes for CSVSPPLETQYF.

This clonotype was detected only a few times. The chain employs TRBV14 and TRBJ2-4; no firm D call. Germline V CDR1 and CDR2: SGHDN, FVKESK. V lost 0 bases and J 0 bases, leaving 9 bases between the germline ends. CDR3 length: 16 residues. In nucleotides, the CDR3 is TGTGCCAGCAGCCAAGAGCTGGGAATAGCCAAAAACATTCAGTACTTC. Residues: CASSQELGIAKNIQYF.

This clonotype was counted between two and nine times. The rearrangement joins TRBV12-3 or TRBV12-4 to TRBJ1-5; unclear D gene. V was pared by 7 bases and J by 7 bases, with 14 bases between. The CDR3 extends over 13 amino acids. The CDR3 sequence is CASTLKGTQPQHF. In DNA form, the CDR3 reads TGTGCCAGCACTCTCAAGGGAACCCAGCCCCAGCATTTT.

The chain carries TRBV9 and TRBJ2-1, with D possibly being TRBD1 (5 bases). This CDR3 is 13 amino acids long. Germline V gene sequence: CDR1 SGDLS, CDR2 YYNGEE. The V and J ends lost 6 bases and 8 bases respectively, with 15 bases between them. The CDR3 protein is CASKKYQGDEQFF. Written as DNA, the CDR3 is TGTGCCAGCAAAAAGTACCAGGGCGATGAGCAGTTCTTC.

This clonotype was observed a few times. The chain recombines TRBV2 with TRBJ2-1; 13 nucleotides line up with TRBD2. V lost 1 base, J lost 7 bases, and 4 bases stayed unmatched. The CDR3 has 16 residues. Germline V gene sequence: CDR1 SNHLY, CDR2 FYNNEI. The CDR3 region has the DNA TGTGCCAGCAGTGAAGGACTAGCGGGAGGCGAAAATGAGCAGTTCTTC. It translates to CASSEGLAGGENEQFF.

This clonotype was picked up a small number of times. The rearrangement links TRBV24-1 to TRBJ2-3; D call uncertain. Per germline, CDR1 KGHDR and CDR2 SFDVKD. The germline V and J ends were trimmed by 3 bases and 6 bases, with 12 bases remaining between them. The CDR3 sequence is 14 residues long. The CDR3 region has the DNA TGTGCCACCAGTGATCCATCCCCCGGGGATACGCAGTATTTT. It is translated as CATSDPSPGDTQYF.

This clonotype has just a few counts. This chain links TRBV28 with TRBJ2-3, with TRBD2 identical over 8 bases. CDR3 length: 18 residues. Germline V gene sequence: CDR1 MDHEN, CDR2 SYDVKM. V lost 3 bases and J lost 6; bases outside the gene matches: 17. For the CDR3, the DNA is TGTGCCAGCAGTTTCCAAGGGGGGGTTAACGGGAGGGTGGATACGCAGTATTTT. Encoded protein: CASSFQGGVNGRVDTQYF.

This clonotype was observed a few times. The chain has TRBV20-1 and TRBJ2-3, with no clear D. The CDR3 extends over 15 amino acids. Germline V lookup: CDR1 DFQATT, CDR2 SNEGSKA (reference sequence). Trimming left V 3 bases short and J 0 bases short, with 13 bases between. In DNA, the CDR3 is TGCAGTGCTAGGGATATCAGGAGAAGCACAGATACGCAGTATTTT. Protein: CSARDIRRSTDTQYF.

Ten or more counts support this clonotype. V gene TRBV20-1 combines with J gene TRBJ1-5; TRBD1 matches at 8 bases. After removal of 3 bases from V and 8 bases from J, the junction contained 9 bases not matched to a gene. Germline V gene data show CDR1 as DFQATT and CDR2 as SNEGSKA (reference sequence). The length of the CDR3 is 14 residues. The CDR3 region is CSARDRASRKPQHF. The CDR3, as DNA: TGCAGTGCTAGGGACAGGGCGTCAAGGAAGCCCCAGCATTTT.

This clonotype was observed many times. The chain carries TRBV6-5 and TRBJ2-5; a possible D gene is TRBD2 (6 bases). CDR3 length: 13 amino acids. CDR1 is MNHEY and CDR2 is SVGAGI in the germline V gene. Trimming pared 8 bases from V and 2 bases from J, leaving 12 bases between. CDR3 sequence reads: CASGGRRQETQYF. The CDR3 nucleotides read TGTGCCAGCGGGGGGAGGAGACAAGAGACCCAGTACTTC.

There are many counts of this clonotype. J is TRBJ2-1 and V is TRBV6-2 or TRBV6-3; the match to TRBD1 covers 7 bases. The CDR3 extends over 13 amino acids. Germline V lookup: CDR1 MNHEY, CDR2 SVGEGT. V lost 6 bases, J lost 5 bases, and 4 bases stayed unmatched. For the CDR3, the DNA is TGTGCCAGCAGGATTACAGGGGACAATGAGCAGTTCTTC. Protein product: CASRITGDNEQFF.

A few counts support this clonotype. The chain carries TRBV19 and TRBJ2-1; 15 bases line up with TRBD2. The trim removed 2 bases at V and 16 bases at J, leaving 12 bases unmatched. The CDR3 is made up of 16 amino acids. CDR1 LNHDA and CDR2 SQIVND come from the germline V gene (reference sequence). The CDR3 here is CASSITRTSGRATQFF. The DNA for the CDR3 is TGTGCCAGTAGTATAACTAGGACTAGCGGGAGGGCTACTCAATTCTTC.

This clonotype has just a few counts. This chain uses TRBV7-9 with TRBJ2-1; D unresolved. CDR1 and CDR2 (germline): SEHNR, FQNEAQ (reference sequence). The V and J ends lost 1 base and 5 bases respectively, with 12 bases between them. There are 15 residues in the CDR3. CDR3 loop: CASSLGLTGNNEQFF. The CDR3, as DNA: TGTGCCAGCAGCTTAGGACTCACTGGGAACAATGAGCAGTTCTTC.

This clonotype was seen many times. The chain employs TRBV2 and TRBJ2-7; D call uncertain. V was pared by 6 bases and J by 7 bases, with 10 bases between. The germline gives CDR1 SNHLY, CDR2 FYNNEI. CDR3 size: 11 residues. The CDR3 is CASSPNSEQYF. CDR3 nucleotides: TGTGCCAGCAGCCCAAACAGTGAGCAGTACTTC.

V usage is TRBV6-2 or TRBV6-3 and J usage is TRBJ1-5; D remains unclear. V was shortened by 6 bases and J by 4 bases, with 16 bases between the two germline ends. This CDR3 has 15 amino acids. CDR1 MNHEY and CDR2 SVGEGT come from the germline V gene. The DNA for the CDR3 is TGTGCCAGCAGGACCCGACAAAATGGGAATCAGCCCCAGCATTTT. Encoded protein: CASRTRQNGNQPQHF.

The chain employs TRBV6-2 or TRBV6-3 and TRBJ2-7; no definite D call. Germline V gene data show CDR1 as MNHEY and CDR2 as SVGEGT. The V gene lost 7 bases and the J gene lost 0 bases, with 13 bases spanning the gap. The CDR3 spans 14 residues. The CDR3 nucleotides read TGTGCCAGCATGGCGTTCCGAAGCTCCTACGAGCAGTACTTC. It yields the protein CASMAFRSSYEQYF.

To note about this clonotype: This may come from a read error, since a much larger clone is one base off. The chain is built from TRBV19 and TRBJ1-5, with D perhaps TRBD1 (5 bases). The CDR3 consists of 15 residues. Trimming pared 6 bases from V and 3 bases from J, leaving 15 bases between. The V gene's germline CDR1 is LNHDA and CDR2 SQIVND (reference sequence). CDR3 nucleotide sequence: TGTGCCAGTAGAGACAGACATCTTTCCAATCAGCCCCAGCATTTT. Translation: CASRDRHLSNQPQHF.

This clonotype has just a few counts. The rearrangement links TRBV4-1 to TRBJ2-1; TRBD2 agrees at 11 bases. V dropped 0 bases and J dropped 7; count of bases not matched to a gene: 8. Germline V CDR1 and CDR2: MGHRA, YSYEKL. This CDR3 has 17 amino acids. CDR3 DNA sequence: TGCGCCAGCAGCCAAGATGCGGCCCTAGCGGGAGGAAATGAGCAGTTCTTC. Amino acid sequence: CASSQDAALAGGNEQFF.

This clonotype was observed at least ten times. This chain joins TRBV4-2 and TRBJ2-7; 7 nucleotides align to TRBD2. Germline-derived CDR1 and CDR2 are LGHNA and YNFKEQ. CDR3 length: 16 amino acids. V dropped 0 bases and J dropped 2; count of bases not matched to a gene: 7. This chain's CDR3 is CASSQDRVGGAYEQYF. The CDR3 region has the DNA TGTGCCAGCAGCCAAGATCGGGTGGGAGGGGCCTACGAGCAGTACTTC.

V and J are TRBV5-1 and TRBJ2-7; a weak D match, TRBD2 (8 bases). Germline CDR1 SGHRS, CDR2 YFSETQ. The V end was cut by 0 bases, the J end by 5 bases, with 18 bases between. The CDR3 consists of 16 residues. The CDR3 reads CASSLEGAGGFHEQYF. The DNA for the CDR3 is TGCGCCAGCAGCTTGGAGGGGGCGGGAGGTTTCCACGAGCAGTACTTC. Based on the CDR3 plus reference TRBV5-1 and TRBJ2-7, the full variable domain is KAGVTQTPRYLIKTRGQQVTLSCSPISGHRSVSWYQQTPGQGLQFLFEYFSETQRNKGNFPGRFSGRQFSNSRSEMNVSTLELGDSALYLCASSLEGAGGFHEQYFGPGTRLTVT.

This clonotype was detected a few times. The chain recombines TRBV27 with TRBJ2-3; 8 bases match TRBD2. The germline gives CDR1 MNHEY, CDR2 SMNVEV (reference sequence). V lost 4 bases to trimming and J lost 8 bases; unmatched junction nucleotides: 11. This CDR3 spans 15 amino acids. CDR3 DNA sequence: TGTGCCAGCAGTTCGGGGACTAGTTGGTTCGGTACGCAGTATTTT. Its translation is CASSSGTSWFGTQYF.